This T cell receptor beta chain was sequenced in a study of blood T cell repertoires in COVID-19. Some clones are missing from TCRdb's copy, which holds only in-frame ones; the method was immunoSEQ multiplex PCR. Of roughly 72,000 clones in the sample, 75% to 85% were seen once. V dropped 3 bases and J dropped 6 bases, with 13 bases sitting between them. The CDR3 runs to 14 residues. Germline assignment: CDR1 WSHSY and CDR2 SAAADI. This receptor was obtained from a man aged 65 to 85 who had recovered from COVID-19. Specimen: peripheral blood. The chain combines TRBV10-2 with TRBJ2-3, with unresolved D. CDR3 bases: TGCGCCAGCAGTGATGAACACGGAGCCGATACGCAGTATTTT. It is translated as CASSDEHGADTQYF.